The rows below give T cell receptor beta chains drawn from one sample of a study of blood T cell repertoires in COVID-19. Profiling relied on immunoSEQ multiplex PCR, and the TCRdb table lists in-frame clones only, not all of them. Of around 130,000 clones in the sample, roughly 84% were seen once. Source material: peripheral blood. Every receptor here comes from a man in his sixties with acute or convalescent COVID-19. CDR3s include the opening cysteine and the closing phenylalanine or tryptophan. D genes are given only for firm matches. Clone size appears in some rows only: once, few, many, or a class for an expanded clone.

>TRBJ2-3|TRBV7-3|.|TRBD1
TGTGCCAGCAGCTCCACCGGGACAGGGGGTAACACAGATACGCAGTATTTT
CASSSTGTGGNTDTQYF
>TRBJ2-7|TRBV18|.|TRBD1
TGTGCCAGCTCACCCGGGACAGCCTACGAGCAGTACTTC
CASSPGTAYEQYF
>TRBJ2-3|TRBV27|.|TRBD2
TGTGCCAGCAGTCCCCGGGTAGCGGGAGGGGGTAGCACAGATACGCAGTATTTT
CASSPRVAGGGSTDTQYF
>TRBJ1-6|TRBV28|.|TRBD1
TGTGCCAGCATGACAGGGGCGCATTCACCCCTCCACTTT
CASMTGAHSPLHF
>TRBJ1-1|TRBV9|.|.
TGTGCCAGCAGCCCTCCGAGCAGGTTGGCGTGGAACGGGAACACTGAAGCTTTCTTT
CASSPPSRLAWNGNTEAFF
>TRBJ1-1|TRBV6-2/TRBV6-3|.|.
TGTGCCAGCAGTCGACTGAGGAACACTGAAGCTTTCTTT
CASSRLRNTEAFF
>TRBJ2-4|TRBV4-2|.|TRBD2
TGTGCCAGCAGCTATTCCGACGGCGGGAGGGGTGCCAAAAACATTCAGTACTTC
CASSYSDGGRGAKNIQYF
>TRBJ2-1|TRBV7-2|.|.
TGTGCCAGCAGCTTCCTTGGGGGGTCCTACAATGAGCAGTTCTTC
CASSFLGGSYNEQFF
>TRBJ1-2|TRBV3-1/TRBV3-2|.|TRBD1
TGTGCCAGCAGCCACCGGGGGACAGGGGTGAATGGCTACACCTTC
CASSHRGTGVNGYTF
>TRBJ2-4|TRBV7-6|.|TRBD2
TGTGCCAGCAGCCCGGGACTAGCGGGAGGGTGGGCCAAAAACATTCAGTACTTC
CASSPGLAGGWAKNIQYF
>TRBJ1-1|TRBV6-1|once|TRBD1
TGTGCCAGCAGTGATGGGACAGGGGGCGCTGGCACTGAAGCTTTCTTT
CASSDGTGGAGTEAFF
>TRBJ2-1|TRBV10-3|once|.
TGTGCCATCAGTGAGTCGACTGGATCTGGAAATGAGCAGTTCTTC
CAISESTGSGNEQFF
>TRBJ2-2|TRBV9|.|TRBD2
TGTGCCAGCAGCGTATTGGGACTAGCGGGAGGAACCGGGGAGCTGTTTTTT
CASSVLGLAGGTGELFF
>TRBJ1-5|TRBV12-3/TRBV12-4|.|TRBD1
TGTGCCAGCAGTAGACAGGGAGCCCAGCCCCAGCATTTT
CASSRQGAQPQHF